A selection of T cell receptor beta chains follows, all from one sample in a study of T-cell memory formation after mild COVID-19. TCRdb analysed the 5' RACE reads with MiXCR anew, one entry per CDR3 protein. This table holds some 320,000 distinct CDR3 sequences, more than 15% found once. The sequencing input was PBMCs or a T cell subset sorted from them (not recorded which). The receptors were gathered from a man between 18 and 29 years old who had mild COVID-19 (a few samples of this study predate the infection). Cell type and time point are not known. Both conserved end residues are part of each CDR3. D genes are given only for firm matches. A row's size may be missing; if present it is once, few, many or a size class.

TRBD2,TRBV2,NA,TRBJ2-3,CASSASGTSTDTQYF,TGTGCCAGCAGCGCTAGCGGGACTAGCACAGATACGCAGTATTTT
TRBD2,TRBV6-5,NA,TRBJ2-5,CASSRPGLAWGPQETQYF,TGTGCCAGCAGTCGCCCGGGACTAGCGTGGGGCCCGCAAGAGACCCAGTACTTC
NA,TRBV20-1,NA,TRBJ2-3,CSASWPDVSTDTQYF,TGCAGTGCTAGTTGGCCCGACGTGAGCACAGATACGCAGTATTTT
NA,TRBV28,NA,TRBJ1-1,CASTLQGTTEAFF,TGTGCCAGCACCCTTCAGGGAACCACTGAAGCTTTCTTT
TRBD1,TRBV6-6,NA,TRBJ2-7,CASSQGVLEQYF,TGTGCCAGCAGTCAGGGGGTCCTCGAGCAGTACTTC
NA,TRBV5-1,NA,TRBJ2-7,CASSSQGGYEQYF,TGCGCCAGCAGCTCACAGGGAGGCTACGAGCAGTACTTC
NA,TRBV28,NA,TRBJ1-5,CASGFRGTWGDQPQHF,TGTGCCAGCGGATTCAGAGGGACATGGGGCGATCAGCCCCAGCATTTT
NA,TRBV4-2,few,TRBJ2-1,CASSRVEEHHEQFF,TGTGCCAGCAGCCGAGTAGAGGAGCACCATGAGCAGTTCTTC
NA,TRBV7-3,few,TRBJ2-1,CASSLNSNEQFF,TGTGCCAGCAGCTTAAATTCCAATGAGCAGTTCTTC
NA,TRBV3-1,few,TRBJ2-2,CASCTSYENTGELFF,TGTGCCAGCTGCACCTCCTACGAGAACACCGGGGAGCTGTTTTTT
NA,TRBV6-6,NA,TRBJ2-3,CASSIGGTPGTDTQYF,TGTGCCAGCAGTATAGGGGGGACCCCGGGTACAGATACGCAGTATTTT
NA,TRBV20-1,few,TRBJ1-1,CSARGYNTEAFF,TGCAGTGCTAGAGGGTATAACACTGAAGCTTTCTTT
TRBD1,TRBV10-3,few,TRBJ1-2,CAISESWGQSNYGYTF,TGTGCCATCAGTGAGTCGTGGGGACAGTCAAACTATGGCTACACCTTC
NA,TRBV6-2/TRBV6-3,NA,TRBJ1-1,CASSYSGTAFF,TGTGCCAGCAGTTACTCGGGTACAGCTTTCTTT
TRBD1,TRBV2,few,TRBJ2-1,CASRRQGSNEQFF,TGTGCCAGCAGGAGACAGGGGAGCAATGAGCAGTTCTTC
NA,TRBV5-5,NA,TRBJ2-7,CASSPAPTAYEQYF,TGTGCCAGCAGCCCAGCACCGACAGCCTACGAGCAGTACTTC
NA,TRBV20-1,few,TRBJ1-5,CSATGENQPQHF,TGCAGTGCTACCGGGGAGAATCAGCCCCAGCATTTT
NA,TRBV24-1,few,TRBJ1-2,CATSGGSYGYTF,TGTGCCACCAGTGGAGGGAGTTATGGCTACACCTTC
NA,TRBV20-1,few,TRBJ1-5,CSANDPGGDQPQHF,TGCAGTGCGAACGACCCCGGGGGGGATCAGCCCCAGCATTTT